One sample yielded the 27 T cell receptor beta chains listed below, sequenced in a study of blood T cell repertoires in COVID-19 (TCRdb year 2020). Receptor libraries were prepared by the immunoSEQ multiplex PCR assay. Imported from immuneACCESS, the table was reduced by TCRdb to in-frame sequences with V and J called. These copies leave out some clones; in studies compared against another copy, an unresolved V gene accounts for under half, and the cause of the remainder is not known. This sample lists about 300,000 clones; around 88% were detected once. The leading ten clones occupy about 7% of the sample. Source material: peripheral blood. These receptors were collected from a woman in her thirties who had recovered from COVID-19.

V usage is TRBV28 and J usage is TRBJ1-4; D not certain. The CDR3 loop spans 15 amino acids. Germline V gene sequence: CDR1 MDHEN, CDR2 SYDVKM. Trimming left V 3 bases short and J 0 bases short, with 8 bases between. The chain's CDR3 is CASSFSGTTNEKLFF. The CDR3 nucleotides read TGTGCCAGCAGTTTTTCCGGGACAACTAATGAAAAACTGTTTTTT.

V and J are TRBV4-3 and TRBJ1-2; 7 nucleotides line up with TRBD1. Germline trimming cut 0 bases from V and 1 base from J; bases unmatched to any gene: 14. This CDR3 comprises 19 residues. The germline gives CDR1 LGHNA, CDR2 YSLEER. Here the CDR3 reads CASSQDEGAIPFFNYGYTF. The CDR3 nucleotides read TGCGCCAGCAGCCAAGATGAGGGGGCCATCCCTTTTTTTAACTATGGCTACACCTTC.

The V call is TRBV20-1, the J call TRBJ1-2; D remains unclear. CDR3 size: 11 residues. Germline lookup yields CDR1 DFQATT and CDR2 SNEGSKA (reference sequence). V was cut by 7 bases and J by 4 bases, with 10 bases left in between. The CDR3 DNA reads TGCAGTGTCGCAGAAAGCTATGGCTACACCTTC. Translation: CSVAESYGYTF.

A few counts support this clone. The CDR3: CASSQDLQYLGDTEAFF. In DNA, the CDR3 is TGTGCCAGCAGCCAAGATCTTCAGTATCTAGGTGACACTGAAGCTTTCTTT. The chain combines TRBV3-1 (or the pseudogene TRBV3-2) with TRBJ1-1, with no clear D. V lost 0 bases and J lost 3, with 17 bases in between. The CDR3 is made up of 17 amino acids. The V gene's germline CDR1 is LGHDT and CDR2 YNNKEL (reference sequence).

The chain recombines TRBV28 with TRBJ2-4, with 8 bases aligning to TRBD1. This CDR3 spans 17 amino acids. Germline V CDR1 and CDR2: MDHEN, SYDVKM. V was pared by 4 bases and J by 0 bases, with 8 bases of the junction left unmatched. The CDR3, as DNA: TGTGCCAGCAGTTGGCTGGACAGGGCTTCAGCCAAAAACATTCAGTACTTC. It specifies CASSWLDRASAKNIQYF.

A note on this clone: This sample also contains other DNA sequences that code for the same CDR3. This CDR3 is CATSDLGQGETQYF. For the CDR3, the DNA is TGTGCCACCAGTGATTTGGGACAGGGGGAGACCCAGTACTTC. The chain is built from TRBV24-1 and TRBJ2-5; 9 nucleotides align to TRBD1. Germline values: CDR1 KGHDR, CDR2 SFDVKD. V lost 0 bases to trimming and J lost 5 bases; unmatched junction nucleotides: 0. The CDR3 sequence is 14 residues long.

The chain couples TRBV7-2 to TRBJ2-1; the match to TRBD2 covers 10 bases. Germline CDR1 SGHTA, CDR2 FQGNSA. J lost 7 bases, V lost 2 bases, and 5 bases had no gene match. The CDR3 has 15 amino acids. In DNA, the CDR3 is TGTGCCAGCAGCTTACTAGCGGGGGAATTGAATGAGCAGTTCTTC. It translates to CASSLLAGELNEQFF.

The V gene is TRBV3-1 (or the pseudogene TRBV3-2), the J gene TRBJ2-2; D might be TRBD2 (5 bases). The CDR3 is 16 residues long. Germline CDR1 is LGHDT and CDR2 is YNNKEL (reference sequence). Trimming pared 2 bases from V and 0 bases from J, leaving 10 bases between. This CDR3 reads CASSQFLASNTGELFF. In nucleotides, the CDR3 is TGTGCCAGCAGCCAATTCCTAGCTTCGAACACCGGGGAGCTGTTTTTT.

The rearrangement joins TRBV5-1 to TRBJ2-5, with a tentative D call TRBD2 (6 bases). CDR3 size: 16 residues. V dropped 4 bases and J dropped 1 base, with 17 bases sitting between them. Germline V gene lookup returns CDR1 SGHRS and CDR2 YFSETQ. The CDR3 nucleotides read TGCGCCAGCAGCGTAAGACCTTCGGGGGTCCAAGAGACCCAGTACTTC. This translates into CASSVRPSGVQETQYF.

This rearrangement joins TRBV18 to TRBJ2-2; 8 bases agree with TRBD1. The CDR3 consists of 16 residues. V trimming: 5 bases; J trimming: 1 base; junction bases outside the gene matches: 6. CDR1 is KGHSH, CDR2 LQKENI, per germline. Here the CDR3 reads CASSSTDRVNTGELFF. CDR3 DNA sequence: TGTGCCAGCTCATCAACGGACAGGGTGAACACCGGGGAGCTGTTTTTT.

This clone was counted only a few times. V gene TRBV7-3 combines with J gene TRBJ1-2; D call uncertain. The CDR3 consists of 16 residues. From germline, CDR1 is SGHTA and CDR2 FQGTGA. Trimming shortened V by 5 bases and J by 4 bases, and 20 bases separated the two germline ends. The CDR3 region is CASSDPSRPSGYGYTF. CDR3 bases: TGTGCCAGCAGCGACCCAAGCCGGCCGAGCGGCTATGGCTACACCTTC. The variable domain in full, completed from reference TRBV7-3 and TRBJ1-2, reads GAGVSQTPSNKVTEKGKYVELRCDPISGHTALYWYRQSLGQGPEFLIYFQGTGAADDSGLPNDRFFAVRPEGSVSTLKIQRTERGDSAVYLCASSDPSRPSGYGYTFGSGTRLTVV.

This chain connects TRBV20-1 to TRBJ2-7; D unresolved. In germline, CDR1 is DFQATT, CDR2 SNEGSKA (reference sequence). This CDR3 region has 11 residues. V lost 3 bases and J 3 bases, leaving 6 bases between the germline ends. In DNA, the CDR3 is TGCAGTGCTAGTTCCCACTACGAGCAGTACTTC. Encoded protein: CSASSHYEQYF.

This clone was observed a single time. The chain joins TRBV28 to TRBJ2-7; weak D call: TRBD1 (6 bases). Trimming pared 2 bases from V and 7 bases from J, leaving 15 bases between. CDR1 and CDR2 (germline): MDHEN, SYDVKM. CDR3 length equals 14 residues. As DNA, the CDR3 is TGTGCCAGCAGTTTAGCAGGGGCCCCGGGAGAGCAGTACTTC. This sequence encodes CASSLAGAPGEQYF.

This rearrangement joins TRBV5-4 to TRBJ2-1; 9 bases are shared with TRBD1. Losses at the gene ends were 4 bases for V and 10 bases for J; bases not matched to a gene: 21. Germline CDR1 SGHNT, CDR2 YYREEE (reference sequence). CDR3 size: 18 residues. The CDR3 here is CASSLQGAGTGKALEQFF. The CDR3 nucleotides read TGTGCCAGCAGCCTGCAGGGGGCCGGGACAGGGAAGGCCTTAGAGCAGTTCTTC.

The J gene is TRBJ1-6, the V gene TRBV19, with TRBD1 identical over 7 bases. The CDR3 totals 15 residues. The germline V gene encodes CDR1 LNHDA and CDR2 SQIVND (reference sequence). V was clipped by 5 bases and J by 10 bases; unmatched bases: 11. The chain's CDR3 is CASSPGSGGRSPLHF. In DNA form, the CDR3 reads TGTGCCAGTAGTCCAGGATCAGGGGGTCGATCACCCCTCCACTTT. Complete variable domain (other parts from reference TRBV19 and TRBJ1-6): DGGITQSPKYLFRKEGQNVTLSCEQNLNHDAMYWYRQDPGQGLRLIYYSQIVNDFQKGDIAEGYSVSREKKESFPLTVTSAQKNPTAFYLCASSPGSGGRSPLHFGNGTRLTVT.

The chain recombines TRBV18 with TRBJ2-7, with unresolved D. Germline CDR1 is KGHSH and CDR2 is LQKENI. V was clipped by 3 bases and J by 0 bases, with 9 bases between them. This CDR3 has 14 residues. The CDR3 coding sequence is TGTGCCAGCTCACCGAGCTCTGACTCCTACGAGCAGTACTTC. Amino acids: CASSPSSDSYEQYF.

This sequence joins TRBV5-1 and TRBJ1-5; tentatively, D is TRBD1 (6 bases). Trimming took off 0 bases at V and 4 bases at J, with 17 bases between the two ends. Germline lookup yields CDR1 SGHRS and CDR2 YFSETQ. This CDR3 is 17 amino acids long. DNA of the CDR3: TGCGCCAGCAGCTTGGATCCAGGGGTGAGGGGTAATCAGCCCCAGCATTTT. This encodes CASSLDPGVRGNQPQHF.

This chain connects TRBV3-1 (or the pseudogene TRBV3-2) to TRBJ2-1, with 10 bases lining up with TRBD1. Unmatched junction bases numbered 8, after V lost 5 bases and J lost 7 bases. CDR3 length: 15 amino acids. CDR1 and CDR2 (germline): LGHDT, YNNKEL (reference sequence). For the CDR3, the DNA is TGTGCCAGCAGCGTTTACGGGACAGGGGAGAATGAGCAGTTCTTC. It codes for CASSVYGTGENEQFF.

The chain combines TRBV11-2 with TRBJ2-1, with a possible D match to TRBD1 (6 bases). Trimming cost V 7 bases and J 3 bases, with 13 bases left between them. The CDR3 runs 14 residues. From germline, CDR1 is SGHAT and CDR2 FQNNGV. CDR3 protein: CASTYRDNYNEQFF. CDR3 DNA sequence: TGTGCCAGCACCTACCGGGACAACTACAATGAGCAGTTCTTC.

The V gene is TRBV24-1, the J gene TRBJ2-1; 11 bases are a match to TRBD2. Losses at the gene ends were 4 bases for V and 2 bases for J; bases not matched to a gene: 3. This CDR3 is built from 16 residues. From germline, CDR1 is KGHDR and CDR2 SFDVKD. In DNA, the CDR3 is TGTGCCACCAGTGAAACTAGCGGGGGCGCCTACAATGAGCAGTTCTTC. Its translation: CATSETSGGAYNEQFF.

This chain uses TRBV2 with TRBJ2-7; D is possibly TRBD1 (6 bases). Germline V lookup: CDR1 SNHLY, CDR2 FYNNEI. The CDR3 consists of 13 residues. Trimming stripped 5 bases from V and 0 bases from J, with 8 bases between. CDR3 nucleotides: TGTGCCAGCAGTCGGGACAACTCCTACGAGCAGTACTTC. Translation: CASSRDNSYEQYF.

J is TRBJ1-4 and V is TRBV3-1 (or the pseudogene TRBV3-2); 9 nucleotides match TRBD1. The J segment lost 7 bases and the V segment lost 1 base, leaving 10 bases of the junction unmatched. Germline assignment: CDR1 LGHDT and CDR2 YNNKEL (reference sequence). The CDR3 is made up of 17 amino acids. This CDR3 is CASSQAGGTGPGEKLFF. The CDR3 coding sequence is TGTGCCAGCAGCCAAGCGGGGGGGACAGGGCCGGGTGAAAAACTGTTTTTT.

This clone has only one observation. CDR3 nucleotide sequence: TGTGCCAGCGCGGGCCCTGGGGCCAACGTCCTGACTTTC. Amino acid sequence: CASAGPGANVLTF. This chain connects TRBV9 to TRBJ2-6; the D gene is possibly TRBD2 (5 bases). V shed 7 bases and J shed 2 bases, with 7 bases lying between them. Germline V CDR1 and CDR2: SGDLS, YYNGEE. The CDR3 runs 13 residues.

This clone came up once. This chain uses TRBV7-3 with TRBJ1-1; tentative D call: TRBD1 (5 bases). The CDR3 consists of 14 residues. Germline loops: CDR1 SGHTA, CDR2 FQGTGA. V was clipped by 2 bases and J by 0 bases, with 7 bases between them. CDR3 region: CASSLQGLNTEAFF. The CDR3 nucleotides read TGTGCCAGCAGCTTACAGGGCCTGAACACTGAAGCTTTCTTT.

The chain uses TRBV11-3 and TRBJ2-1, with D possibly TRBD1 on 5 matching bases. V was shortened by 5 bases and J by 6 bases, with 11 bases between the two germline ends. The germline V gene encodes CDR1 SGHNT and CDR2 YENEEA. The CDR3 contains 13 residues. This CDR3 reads CASSRGRANEQFF. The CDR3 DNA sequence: TGTGCCAGCAGCAGGGGTAGGGCCAATGAGCAGTTCTTC.

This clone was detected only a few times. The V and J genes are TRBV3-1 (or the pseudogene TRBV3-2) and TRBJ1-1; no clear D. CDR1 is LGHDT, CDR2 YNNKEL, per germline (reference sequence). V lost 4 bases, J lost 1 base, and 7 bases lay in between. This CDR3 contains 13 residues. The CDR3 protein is CASSPEQNTEAFF. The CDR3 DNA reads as TGTGCCAGCAGCCCCGAACAGAACACTGAAGCTTTCTTT.

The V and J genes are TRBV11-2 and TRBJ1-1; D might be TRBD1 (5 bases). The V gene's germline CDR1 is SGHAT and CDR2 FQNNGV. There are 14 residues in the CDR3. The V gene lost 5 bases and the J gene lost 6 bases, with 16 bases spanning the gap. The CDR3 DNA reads TGTGCCAGCAGCCCAGAGGACAAATTACCTGAAGCTTTCTTT. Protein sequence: CASSPEDKLPEAFF. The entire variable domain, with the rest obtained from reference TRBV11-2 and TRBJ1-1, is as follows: EAGVAQSPRYKIIEKRQSVAFWCNPISGHATLYWYQQILGQGPKLLIQFQNNGVVDDSQLPKDRFSAERLKGVDSTLKIQPAKLEDSAVYLCASSPEDKLPEAFFGQGTRLTVV.